The TCR beta chain under discussion was sequenced for a study of a mutant IDH1 vaccine in newly diagnosed glioma. Looking at the study overall: Vaccine administration was initiated 4-6 weeks following radiotherapy alone, or with temozolomide cycles.

As to time point: week 35, safety follow-up. Every vaccination contained 300 ug of the mutant IDH1 20-mer peptide and was paired with topical imiquimod. Comments on this clone: Its antigen is as yet unknown.

Sequenced by immunoSEQ multiplex PCR; TCRdb stores in-frame clones only, minus some. Among around 31,000 clones listed, about 80% were seen once. Trimming removed 6 bases from V and 11 bases from J, with 13 bases in between. This CDR3 is 11 amino acids long. The germline V gene has CDR1 ENHRY and CDR2 SYGVKD. The clonotype originates from a woman between 40 and 50 years old with glioma. J is TRBJ1-1 and V is TRBV10-3, with D perhaps matching TRBD1 (5 bases). Here the sequenced sample was PBMCs, taken from a glioma patient whose treatment included an IDH1 peptide vaccine. The CDR3 DNA reads as TGTGCCATCAGGACAGTCGATGAGGCTTTCTTT. As protein: CAIRTVDEAFF.